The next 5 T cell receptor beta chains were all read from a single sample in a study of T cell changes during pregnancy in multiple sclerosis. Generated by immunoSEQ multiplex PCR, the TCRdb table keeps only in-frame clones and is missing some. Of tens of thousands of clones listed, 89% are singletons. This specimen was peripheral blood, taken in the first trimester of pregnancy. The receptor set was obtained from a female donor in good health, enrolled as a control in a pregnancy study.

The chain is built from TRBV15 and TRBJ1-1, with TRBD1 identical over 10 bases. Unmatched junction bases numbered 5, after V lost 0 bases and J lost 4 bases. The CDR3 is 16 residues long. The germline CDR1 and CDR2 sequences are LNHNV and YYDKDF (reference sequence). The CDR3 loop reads CATSREPRTGGTEAFF. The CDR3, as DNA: TGTGCCACCAGCAGAGAGCCCCGGACAGGGGGCACTGAAGCTTTCTTT.

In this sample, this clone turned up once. CDR3 bases: TGTGCCAGCAGCCATCGACAAGGGAACACTGAAGCTTTCTTT. Protein product: CASSHRQGNTEAFF. The chain couples TRBV11-2 to TRBJ1-1, with D unclear. From germline, CDR1 is SGHAT and CDR2 FQNNGV. Between the trimmed V and J ends, which lost 5 bases and 1 base, there was a span of 11 bases. CDR3 length equals 14 residues.

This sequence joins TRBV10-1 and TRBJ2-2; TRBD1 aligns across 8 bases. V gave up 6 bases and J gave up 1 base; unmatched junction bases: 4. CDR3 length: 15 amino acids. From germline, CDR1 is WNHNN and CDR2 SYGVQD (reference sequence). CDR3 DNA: TGCGCCAGCAGAAGGGACAGGAAGAACACCGGGGAGCTGTTTTTT. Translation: CASRRDRKNTGELFF.

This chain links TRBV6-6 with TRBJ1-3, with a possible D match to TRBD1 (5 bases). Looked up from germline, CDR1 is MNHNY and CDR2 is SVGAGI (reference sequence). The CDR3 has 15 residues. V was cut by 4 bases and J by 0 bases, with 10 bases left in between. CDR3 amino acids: CASSSDRSSGNTIYF. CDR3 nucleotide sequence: TGTGCCAGCAGTTCTGACAGAAGCTCTGGAAACACCATATATTTT.

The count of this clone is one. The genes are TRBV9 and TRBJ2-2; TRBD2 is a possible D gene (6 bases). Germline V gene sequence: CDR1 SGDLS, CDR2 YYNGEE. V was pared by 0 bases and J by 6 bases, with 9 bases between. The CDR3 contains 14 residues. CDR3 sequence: CASSVVGGAGELFF. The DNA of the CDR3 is TGTGCCAGCAGCGTAGTCGGGGGTGCCGGGGAGCTGTTTTTT.